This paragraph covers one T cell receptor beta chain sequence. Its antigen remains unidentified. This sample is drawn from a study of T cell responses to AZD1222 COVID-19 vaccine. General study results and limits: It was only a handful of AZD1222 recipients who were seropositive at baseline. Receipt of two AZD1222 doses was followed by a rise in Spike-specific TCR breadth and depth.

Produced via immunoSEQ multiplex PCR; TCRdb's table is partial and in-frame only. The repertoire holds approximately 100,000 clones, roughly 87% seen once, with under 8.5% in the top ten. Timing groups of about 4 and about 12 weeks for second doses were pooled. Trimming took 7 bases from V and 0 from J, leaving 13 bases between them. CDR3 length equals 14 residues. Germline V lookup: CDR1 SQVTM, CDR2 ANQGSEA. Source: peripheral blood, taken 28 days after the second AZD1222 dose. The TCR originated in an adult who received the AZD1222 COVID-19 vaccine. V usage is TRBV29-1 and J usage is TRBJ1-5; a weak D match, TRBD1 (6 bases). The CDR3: CSAGWGASNQPQHF. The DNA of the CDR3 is TGCAGCGCTGGATGGGGGGCTAGCAATCAGCCCCAGCATTTT.